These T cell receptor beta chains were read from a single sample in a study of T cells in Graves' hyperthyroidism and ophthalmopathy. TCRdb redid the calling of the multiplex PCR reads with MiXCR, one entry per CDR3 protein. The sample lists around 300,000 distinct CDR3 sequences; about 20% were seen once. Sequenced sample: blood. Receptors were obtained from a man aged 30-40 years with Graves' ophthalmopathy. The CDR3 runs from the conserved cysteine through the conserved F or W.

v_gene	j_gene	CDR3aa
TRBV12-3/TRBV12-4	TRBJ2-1	CASGFKQGIGSYNEQFF
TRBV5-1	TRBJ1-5	CASSLGTGAHQPQHF
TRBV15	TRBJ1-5	CATKDSVNQPQHF
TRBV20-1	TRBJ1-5	CSARNRTGGQPQHF
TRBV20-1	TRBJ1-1	CSASVGQANTEAFF
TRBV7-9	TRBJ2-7	CASSFGLAGSLHEQYF
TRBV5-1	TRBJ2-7	CASSSTGGLNEQYF
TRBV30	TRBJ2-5	CAWSVRSSGAETQYF
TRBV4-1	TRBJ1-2	CASSQEFDLVYTF
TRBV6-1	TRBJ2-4	CASTSGQAKNIQYF
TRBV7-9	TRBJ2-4	CASSLGQGVNIQYF